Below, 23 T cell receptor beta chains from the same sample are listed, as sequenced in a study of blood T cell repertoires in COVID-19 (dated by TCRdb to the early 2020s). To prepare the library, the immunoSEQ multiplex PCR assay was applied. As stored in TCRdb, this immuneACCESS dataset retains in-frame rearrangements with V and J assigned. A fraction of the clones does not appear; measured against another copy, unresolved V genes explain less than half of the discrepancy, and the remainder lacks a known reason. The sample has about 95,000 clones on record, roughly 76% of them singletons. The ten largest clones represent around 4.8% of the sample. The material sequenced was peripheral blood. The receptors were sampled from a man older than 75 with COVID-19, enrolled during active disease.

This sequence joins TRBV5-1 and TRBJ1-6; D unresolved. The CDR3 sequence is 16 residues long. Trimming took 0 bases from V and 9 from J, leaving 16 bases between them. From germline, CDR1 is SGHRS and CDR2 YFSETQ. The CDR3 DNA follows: TGCGCCAGCAGCTTGGGGGAGGACGGTGCAAGTTCACCCCTCCACTTT. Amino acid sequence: CASSLGEDGASSPLHF.

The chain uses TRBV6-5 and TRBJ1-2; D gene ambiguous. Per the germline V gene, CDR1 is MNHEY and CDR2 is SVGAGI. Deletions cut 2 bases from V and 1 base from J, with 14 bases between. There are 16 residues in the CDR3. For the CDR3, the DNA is TGTGCCAGCAGTTACGATGGCAGTCCTTATAACTATGGCTACACCTTC. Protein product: CASSYDGSPYNYGYTF.

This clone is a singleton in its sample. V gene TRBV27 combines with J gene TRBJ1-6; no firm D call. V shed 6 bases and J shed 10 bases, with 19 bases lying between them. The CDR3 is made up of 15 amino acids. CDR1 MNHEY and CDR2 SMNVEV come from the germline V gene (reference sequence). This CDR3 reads CASRRREAFKSPLHF. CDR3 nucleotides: TGTGCCAGCAGACGACGGGAAGCCTTCAAGTCACCCCTCCACTTT.

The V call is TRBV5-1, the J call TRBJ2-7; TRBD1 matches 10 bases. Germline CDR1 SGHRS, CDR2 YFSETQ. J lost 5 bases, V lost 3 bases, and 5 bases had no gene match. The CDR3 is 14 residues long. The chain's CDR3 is CASSSRQGANEQYF. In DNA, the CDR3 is TGCGCCAGCAGCTCACGACAGGGGGCGAACGAGCAGTACTTC. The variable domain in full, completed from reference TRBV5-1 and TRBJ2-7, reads KAGVTQTPRYLIKTRGQQVTLSCSPISGHRSVSWYQQTPGQGLQFLFEYFSETQRNKGNFPGRFSGRQFSNSRSEMNVSTLELGDSALYLCASSSRQGANEQYFGPGTRLTVT.

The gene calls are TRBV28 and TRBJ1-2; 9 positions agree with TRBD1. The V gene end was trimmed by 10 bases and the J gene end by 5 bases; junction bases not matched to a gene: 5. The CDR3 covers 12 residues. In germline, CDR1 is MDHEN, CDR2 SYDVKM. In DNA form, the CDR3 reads TGTGCCACAAGACAGGGGGATTATGGCTACACCTTC. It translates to CATRQGDYGYTF.

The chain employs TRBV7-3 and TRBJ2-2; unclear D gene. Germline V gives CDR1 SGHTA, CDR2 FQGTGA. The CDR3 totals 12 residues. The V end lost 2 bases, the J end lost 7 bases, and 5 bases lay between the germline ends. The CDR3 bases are TGTGCCAGCAGCTTATCAGTCGGGGAGCTGTTTTTT. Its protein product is CASSLSVGELFF.

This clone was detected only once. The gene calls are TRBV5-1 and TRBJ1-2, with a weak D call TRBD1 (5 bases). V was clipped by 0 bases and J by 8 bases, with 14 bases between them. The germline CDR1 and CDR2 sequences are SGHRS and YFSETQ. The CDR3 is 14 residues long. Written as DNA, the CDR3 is TGCGCCAGCAGCTTGGATGGGCAGGGTGGAGGCTACACCTTC. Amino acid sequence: CASSLDGQGGGYTF. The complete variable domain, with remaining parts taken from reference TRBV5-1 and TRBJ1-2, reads KAGVTQTPRYLIKTRGQQVTLSCSPISGHRSVSWYQQTPGQGLQFLFEYFSETQRNKGNFPGRFSGRQFSNSRSEMNVSTLELGDSALYLCASSLDGQGGGYTFGSGTRLTVV.

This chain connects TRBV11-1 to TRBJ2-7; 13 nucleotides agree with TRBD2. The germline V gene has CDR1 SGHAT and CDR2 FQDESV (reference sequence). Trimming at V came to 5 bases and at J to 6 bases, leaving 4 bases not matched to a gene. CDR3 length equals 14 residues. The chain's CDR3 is CASSPGLAGLEQYF. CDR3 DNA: TGTGCCAGCAGCCCGGGACTAGCGGGGCTCGAGCAGTACTTC.

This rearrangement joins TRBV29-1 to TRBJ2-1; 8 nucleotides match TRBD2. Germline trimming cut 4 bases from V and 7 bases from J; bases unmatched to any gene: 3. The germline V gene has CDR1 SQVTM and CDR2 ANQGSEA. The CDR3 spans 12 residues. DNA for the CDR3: TGCAGCGTTGCGGGAGGGTGGAATGAGCAGTTCTTC. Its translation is CSVAGGWNEQFF.

CDR3 sequence: CATSRVGQGVGSNQPQHF. The CDR3 DNA sequence: TGTGCCACCAGCAGAGTTGGACAGGGGGTCGGCAGCAATCAGCCCCAGCATTTT. This chain uses TRBV15 with TRBJ1-5; TRBD1 aligns across 10 bases. CDR3 length: 18 amino acids. CDR1 and CDR2 (germline): LNHNV, YYDKDF (reference sequence). Trimming cost V 1 base and J 1 base; bases outside gene matches: 7.

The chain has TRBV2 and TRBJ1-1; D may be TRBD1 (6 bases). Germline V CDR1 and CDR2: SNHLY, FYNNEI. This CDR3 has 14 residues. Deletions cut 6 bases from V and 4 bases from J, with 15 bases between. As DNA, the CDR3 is TGTGCCAGCAGATGGCAGGGGCAAGGCACTGAAGCTTTCTTT. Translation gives CASRWQGQGTEAFF.

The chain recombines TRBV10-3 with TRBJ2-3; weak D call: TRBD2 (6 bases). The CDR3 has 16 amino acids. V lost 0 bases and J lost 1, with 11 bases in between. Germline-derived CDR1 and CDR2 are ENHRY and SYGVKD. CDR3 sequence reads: CAISESKGLRTDTQYF. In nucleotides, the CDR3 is TGTGCCATCAGTGAGTCGAAAGGACTACGCACAGATACGCAGTATTTT.

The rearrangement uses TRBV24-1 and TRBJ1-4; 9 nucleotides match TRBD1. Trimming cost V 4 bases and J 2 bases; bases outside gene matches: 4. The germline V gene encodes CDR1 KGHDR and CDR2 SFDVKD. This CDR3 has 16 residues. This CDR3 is CATSEATGGTNEKLFF. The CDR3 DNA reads TGTGCCACCAGTGAGGCTACAGGGGGCACTAATGAAAAACTGTTTTTT.

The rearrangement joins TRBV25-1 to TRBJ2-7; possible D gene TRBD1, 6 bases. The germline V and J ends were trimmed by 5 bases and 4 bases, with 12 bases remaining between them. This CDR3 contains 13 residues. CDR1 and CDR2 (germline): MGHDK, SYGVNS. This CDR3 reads CASSQGSLYEQYF. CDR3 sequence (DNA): TGTGCCAGCAGTCAGGGGTCCCTGTACGAGCAGTACTTC.

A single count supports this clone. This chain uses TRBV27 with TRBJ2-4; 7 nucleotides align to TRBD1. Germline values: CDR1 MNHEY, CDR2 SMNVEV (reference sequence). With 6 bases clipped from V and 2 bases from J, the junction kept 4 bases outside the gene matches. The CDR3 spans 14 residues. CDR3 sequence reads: CASSIQGPKNIQYF. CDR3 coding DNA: TGTGCCAGCAGCATACAGGGGCCCAAAAACATTCAGTACTTC.

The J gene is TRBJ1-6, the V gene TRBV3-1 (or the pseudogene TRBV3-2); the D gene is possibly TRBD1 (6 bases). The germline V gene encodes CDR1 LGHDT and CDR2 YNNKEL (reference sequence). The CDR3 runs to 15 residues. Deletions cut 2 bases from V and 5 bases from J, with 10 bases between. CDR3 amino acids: CASSQTGRNNSPLHF. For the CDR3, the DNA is TGTGCCAGCAGCCAAACAGGGCGAAATAATTCACCCCTCCACTTT.

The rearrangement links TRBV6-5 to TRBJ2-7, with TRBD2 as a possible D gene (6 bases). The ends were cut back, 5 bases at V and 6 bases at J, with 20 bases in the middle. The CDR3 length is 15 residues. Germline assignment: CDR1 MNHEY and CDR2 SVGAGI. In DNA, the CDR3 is TGTGCCAGCAGTCGCGGGGCTAGCGTTCCTGGCGAGCAGTACTTC. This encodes CASSRGASVPGEQYF.

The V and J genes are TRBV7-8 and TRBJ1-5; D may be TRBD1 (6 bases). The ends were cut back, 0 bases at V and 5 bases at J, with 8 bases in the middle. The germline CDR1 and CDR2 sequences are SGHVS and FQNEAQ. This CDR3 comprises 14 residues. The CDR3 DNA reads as TGTGCCAGCAGCTTAGCCTCAGGGGATCAGCCCCAGCATTTT. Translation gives CASSLASGDQPQHF.

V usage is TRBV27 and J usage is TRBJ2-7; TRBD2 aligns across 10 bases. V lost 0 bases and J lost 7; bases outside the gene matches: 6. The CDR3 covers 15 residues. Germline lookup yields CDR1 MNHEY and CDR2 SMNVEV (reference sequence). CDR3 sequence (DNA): TGTGCCAGCAGTTTATCCGCTAGCGGGAGTGGGGAGCAGTACTTC. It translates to CASSLSASGSGEQYF.

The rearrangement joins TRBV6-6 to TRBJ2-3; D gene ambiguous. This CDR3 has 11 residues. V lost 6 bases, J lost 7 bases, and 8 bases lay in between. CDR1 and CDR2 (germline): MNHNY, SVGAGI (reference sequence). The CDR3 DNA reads TGTGCCAGCAGCCCTCGTAATACGCAGTATTTT. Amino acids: CASSPRNTQYF.

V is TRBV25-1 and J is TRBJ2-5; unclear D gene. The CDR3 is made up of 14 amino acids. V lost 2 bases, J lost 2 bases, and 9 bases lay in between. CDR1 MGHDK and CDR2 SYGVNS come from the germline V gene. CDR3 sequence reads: CASSEGGHQETQYF. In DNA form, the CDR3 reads TGTGCCAGCAGTGAAGGTGGGCATCAAGAGACCCAGTACTTC.

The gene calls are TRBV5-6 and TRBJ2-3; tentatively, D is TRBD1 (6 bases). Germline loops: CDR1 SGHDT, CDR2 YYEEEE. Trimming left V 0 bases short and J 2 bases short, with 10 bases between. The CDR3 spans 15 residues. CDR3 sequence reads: CASSLDGQLTDTQYF. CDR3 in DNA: TGTGCCAGCAGCTTGGACGGACAGCTCACAGATACGCAGTATTTT.

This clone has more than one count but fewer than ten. CDR3: CASSRDRGRGDEQFF. The DNA for the CDR3 is TGTGCCAGCAGCCGAGACAGGGGGCGCGGCGATGAGCAGTTCTTC. This chain connects TRBV3-1 (or the pseudogene TRBV3-2) to TRBJ2-1; 10 bases fit TRBD1. The germline CDR1 and CDR2 sequences are LGHDT and YNNKEL (reference sequence). The CDR3 sequence is 15 residues long. V was clipped by 4 bases and J by 8 bases; unmatched bases: 8.